This TCR beta chain is drawn from a study of neurological immune-mediated disorders. Findings and limits, study-wide: Patients with HTLV-1-associated myelopathy showed the most TCR clonal expansion. Those with multiple sclerosis showed the least, falling below healthy controls.

Germline V CDR1 and CDR2: LNHDA, SQIVND (reference sequence). The CDR3 has 14 residues. The J segment lost 3 bases and the V segment lost 4 bases, leaving 4 bases of the junction unmatched. 5'RACE employing 10-nucleotide random UMIs yielded the cDNA. MiXCR, run by TCRdb on the 5' RACE reads, gives a single entry per CDR3 protein. The data contain approximately 87,000 distinct CDR3 sequences, 13% to 15% of them seen just once; the ten biggest clones take up roughly 7.3%. This clonotype was detected only once. Its antigen is still unknown. The sample consisted of PBMCs. The receptor comes from a woman aged 45-60 years in good health. This chain links TRBV19 with TRBJ2-3, with TRBD1 identical over 7 bases. CDR3 residues: CASSKGQRTDTQYF. The CDR3 region has the DNA TGTGCCAGTAGTAAGGGACAGAGAACAGATACGCAGTATTTT.